The clone carrying this T cell receptor beta chain was seen only once. The record originates from a study of blood T cell repertoires in COVID-19. Study at large: Sites across the United States, Italy and Spain contributed samples from acute and convalescent COVID-19. T cells, B-cell-depleted T cells, or PBMCs supplied cDNA or gDNA.

Authors' data handling: Amplifying reference gene primers gave estimates of nucleated cell counts. Assay used: immunoSEQ multiplex PCR; TCRdb lists only in-frame clones, some missing. D and trimming were read from the DNA, whereas the V and J calls and clone size are those reported in that table. The data contain some 200,000 clones, under 90% of them singletons. Losses at the gene ends were 0 bases for V and 5 bases for J; bases not matched to a gene: 3. The length of the CDR3 is 15 residues. CDR1 and CDR2 from the germline V gene are SGHRS and YFSETQ. Material for sequencing was peripheral blood. The chain is built from TRBV5-1 and TRBJ2-1; 9 bases are a match to TRBD2. This clonotype was obtained from a man aged 50 or older with acute or convalescent COVID-19. CDR3 in amino acids: CASSLESGGNNEQFF. As DNA, the CDR3 is TGCGCCAGCAGCTTGGAAAGCGGGGGGAACAATGAGCAGTTCTTC.